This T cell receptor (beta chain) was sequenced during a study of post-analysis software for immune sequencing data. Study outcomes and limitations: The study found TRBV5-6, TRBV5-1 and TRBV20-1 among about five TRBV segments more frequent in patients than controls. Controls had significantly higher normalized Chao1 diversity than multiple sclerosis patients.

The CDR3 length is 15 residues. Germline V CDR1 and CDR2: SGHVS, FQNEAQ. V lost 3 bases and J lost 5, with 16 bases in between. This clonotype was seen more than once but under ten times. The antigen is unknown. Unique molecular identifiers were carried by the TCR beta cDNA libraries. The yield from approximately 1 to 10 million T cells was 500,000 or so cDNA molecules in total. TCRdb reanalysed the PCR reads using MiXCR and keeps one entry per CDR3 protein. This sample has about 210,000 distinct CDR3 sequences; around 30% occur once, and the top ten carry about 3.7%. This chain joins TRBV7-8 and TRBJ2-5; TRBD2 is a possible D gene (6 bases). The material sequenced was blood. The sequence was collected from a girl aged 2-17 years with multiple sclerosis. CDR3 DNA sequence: TGTGCCAGCAGCTTGGAGGGGCACCTCCGCGAGACCCAGTACTTC. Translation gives CASSLEGHLRETQYF. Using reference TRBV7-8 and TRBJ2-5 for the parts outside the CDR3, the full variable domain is GAGVSQSPRYKVAKRGQDVALRCDPISGHVSLFWYQQALGQGPEFLTYFQNEAQLDKSGLPSDRFFAERPEGSVSTLKIQRTQQEDSAVYLCASSLEGHLRETQYFGPGTRLLVL.